The source of this T cell receptor (beta chain) is a study of blood T cell repertoires in COVID-19. As handled by the study authors: Nucleated cell number was recorded as an estimate derived from reference gene primer amplification. Profiling relied on immunoSEQ multiplex PCR, and the TCRdb table lists in-frame clones only, not all of them. V and J calls and clone size are copied from that table; D and trimming were computed from the DNA. The table records more than 95,000 clones, 80% to 90% of them present only once. CDR1 and CDR2 from the germline V gene are SGHTA and FQGTGA. The CDR3 length is 16 residues. The V segment lost 2 bases and the J segment 4 bases; nucleotides outside the gene matches: 7.

The TCR originated in a human donor in a cohort sampled during active COVID-19. Sequenced input: peripheral blood. The genes are TRBV7-3 and TRBJ2-3; 9 bases agree with TRBD2. Written as DNA, the CDR3 is TGTGCCAGCAGCTTAGTCCGTAGCGGGGGTTCAGATACGCAGTATTTT. Amino acid sequence: CASSLVRSGGSDTQYF.